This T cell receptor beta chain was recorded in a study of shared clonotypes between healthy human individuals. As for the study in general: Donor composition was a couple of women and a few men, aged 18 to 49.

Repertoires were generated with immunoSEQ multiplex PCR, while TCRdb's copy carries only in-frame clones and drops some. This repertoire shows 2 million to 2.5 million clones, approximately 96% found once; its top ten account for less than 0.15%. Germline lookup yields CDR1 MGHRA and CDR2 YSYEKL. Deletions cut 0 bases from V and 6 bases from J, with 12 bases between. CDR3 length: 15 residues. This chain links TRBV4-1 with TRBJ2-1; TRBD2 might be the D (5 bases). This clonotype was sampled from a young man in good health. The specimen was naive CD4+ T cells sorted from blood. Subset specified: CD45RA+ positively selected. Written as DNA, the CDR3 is TGCGCCAGCAGCCAAGACTTAGAGGGAATCAATGAGCAGTTCTTC. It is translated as CASSQDLEGINEQFF.